The count of the clone carrying this T cell receptor (beta chain) is one. This entry belongs to a study of control samples from healthy donors and cancer patients. Measured with immunoSEQ multiplex PCR; TCRdb has only the in-frame clones, and not every one. The data contain about 160,000 clones, 94% of them seen just once; the ten biggest clones take up roughly 8.4%. Material: blood. The receptor's source is a woman between 40 and 50 years old in good health.

In DNA, the CDR3 is TGTGCCAGCAGGTACCCCTACAATGAGCAGTTCTTC. Translated: CASRYPYNEQFF. The rearrangement joins TRBV6-6 to TRBJ2-1; D not resolved. Germline CDR1 reads MNHNY; CDR2 reads SVGAGI (reference sequence). Trimming shortened V by 6 bases and J by 2 bases, and 5 bases separated the two germline ends. This CDR3 has 12 amino acids.